Each of the 27 T cell receptor beta chains below was sequenced from the same sample in a study of spatial heterogeneity in lung cancer. General study findings and limits: Intratumoral expanded alpha and beta TCR counts were found to track tumor mutation counts.

Each CDR3 protein gets one entry after TCRdb re-called the 5' RACE reads with MiXCR. Seen here are several thousand distinct CDR3 sequences, less than 5% observed once, and the top ten hold 20% to 25%. Their antigens are not known. The sample's time point: sample taken at primary tumor resection. Source: lung tumor tissue, taken at surgery. The receptors here all came from a female donor with early-stage non-small cell lung cancer.

Many counts were recorded for this clonotype. This chain links TRBV20-1 with TRBJ1-5, with D uncertain. The CDR3 runs 13 residues. Trimming removed 5 bases from V and 0 bases from J, with 8 bases in between. Germline CDR1 and CDR2: DFQATT and SNEGSKA (reference sequence). The CDR3 sequence: CSAEAVSNQPQHF. As DNA, the CDR3 is TGCAGTGCTGAAGCAGTTAGCAATCAGCCCCAGCATTTT.

This clonotype came up many times. The rearrangement links TRBV2 to TRBJ2-7; 9 nucleotides agree with TRBD1. The CDR3 has 15 amino acids. Germline V CDR1 and CDR2: SNHLY, FYNNEI. Trimming cost V 4 bases and J 3 bases; bases outside gene matches: 7. The CDR3 coding sequence is TGTGCCAGCAGTGGGCCCGGGACAGGGTTCTACGAGCAGTACTTC. This sequence encodes CASSGPGTGFYEQYF.

This chain connects TRBV5-1 to TRBJ1-3; possibly TRBD1 for D (6 bases). The CDR3 is 18 amino acids. V was clipped by 0 bases and J by 0 bases, with 16 bases between them. Germline CDR1 SGHRS, CDR2 YFSETQ. The CDR3 nucleotides are TGCGCCAGCAGCTTGGTGCCGCCGACAGGTTTCTCTGGAAACACCATATATTTT. Translated, it gives CASSLVPPTGFSGNTIYF.

This clonotype was observed many times. The J gene is TRBJ2-1, the V gene TRBV24-1, with D maybe TRBD2 (6 bases). Germline loops: CDR1 KGHDR, CDR2 SFDVKD. V lost 12 bases, J lost 5 bases, and 19 bases lay in between. The CDR3 spans 14 residues. CDR3 nucleotides: TGTGCCGCCGGGGCGGGGATTAGCGACAATGAGCAGTTCTTC. It specifies CAAGAGISDNEQFF.

In this sample, this clonotype turned up many times. The chain couples TRBV12-3 or TRBV12-4 to TRBJ1-5; the D gene is possibly TRBD1 (5 bases). Trimming pared 0 bases from V and 2 bases from J, leaving 8 bases between. This CDR3 is 15 amino acids long. CDR3 sequence (DNA): TGTGCCAGCAGTTTAGCGCTGGGGGGCAATCAGCCCCAGCATTTT. Amino acids: CASSLALGGNQPQHF.

The chain links TRBV5-1 to TRBJ1-6; D is perhaps TRBD1 (6 bases). CDR3 size: 14 residues. The germline V gene has CDR1 SGHRS and CDR2 YFSETQ. Trimming stripped 4 bases from V and 8 bases from J, with 13 bases between. The CDR3 region is CASSLGQFDSPLHF. For the CDR3, the DNA is TGCGCCAGCAGCCTAGGACAGTTCGATTCACCCCTCCACTTT.

The chain couples TRBV6-1 to TRBJ1-1, with D unresolved. Germline V gene sequence: CDR1 MNHNS, CDR2 SASEGT. The V end was cut by 7 bases, the J end by 7 bases, with 10 bases between. This CDR3 has 11 residues. CDR3 nucleotide sequence: TGTGCCAGCACTGAGTCGAGTGAAGCTTTCTTT. Translating gives CASTESSEAFF.

Ten or more counts support this clonotype. This chain joins TRBV6-5 and TRBJ2-7, with D hard to call. V shed 0 bases and J shed 2 bases, with 11 bases lying between them. The CDR3 extends over 15 amino acids. CDR1 MNHEY and CDR2 SVGAGI come from the germline V gene. The CDR3 spells CASSYSWGFTYEQYF. CDR3 bases: TGTGCCAGCAGTTACTCGTGGGGATTTACCTACGAGCAGTACTTC.

This clonotype is deemed medium-sized. The chain is built from TRBV7-3 and TRBJ1-2; 8 bases align to TRBD1. CDR1 and CDR2 from the germline V gene are SGHTA and FQGTGA. V gave up 5 bases and J gave up 4 bases; unmatched junction bases: 3. The CDR3 has 13 amino acids. The CDR3 DNA sequence: TGTGCCAGCAGCCCTACAGGGGGCTATGGCTACACCTTC. It is translated as CASSPTGGYGYTF. The entire variable domain, with the rest obtained from reference TRBV7-3 and TRBJ1-2, is as follows: GAGVSQTPSNKVTEKGKYVELRCDPISGHTALYWYRQSLGQGPEFLIYFQGTGAADDSGLPNDRFFAVRPEGSVSTLKIQRTERGDSAVYLCASSPTGGYGYTFGSGTRLTVV.

This clonotype was recorded at least ten times. The gene calls are TRBV3-1 and TRBJ2-7, with TRBD2 matching over 9 bases. The CDR3 has 15 amino acids. V was pared by 1 base and J by 5 bases, with 6 bases of the junction left unmatched. Looked up from germline, CDR1 is LGHDT and CDR2 is YNNKEL (reference sequence). In DNA form, the CDR3 reads TGTGCCAGCAGCCAAGGGGGACTAGCATTCGACGAGCAGTACTTC. Its protein is CASSQGGLAFDEQYF.

This clonotype was seen only once. A read error is possible here, since a much larger clone lies one base away. This rearrangement joins TRBV7-9 to TRBJ2-3, with D tentatively TRBD1 (5 bases). Trimming removed 6 bases from V and 0 bases from J, with 10 bases in between. Germline CDR1 SEHNR, CDR2 FQNEAQ (reference sequence). This CDR3 has 14 residues. CDR3 residues: CASSLQESTDTQYF. The CDR3 region has the DNA TGTGCCAGCAGTTTACAGGAGAGCACAGATACGCAGTATTTT.

This clonotype is judged medium-sized. This chain uses TRBV20-1 with TRBJ2-3; D not resolved. Trimming removed 0 bases from V and 6 bases from J, with 7 bases in between. Germline CDR1 DFQATT, CDR2 SNEGSKA (reference sequence). The CDR3 totals 12 residues. The CDR3 protein is CSAREGSDTQYF. CDR3 nucleotide sequence: TGCAGTGCTAGAGAGGGGTCGGATACGCAGTATTTT.

This clonotype was recorded many times. The rearrangement uses TRBV10-2 and TRBJ2-7; 14 positions agree with TRBD2. The CDR3 is made up of 15 amino acids. The trim removed 5 bases at V and 6 bases at J, leaving 6 bases unmatched. CDR1 and CDR2 (germline): WSHSY, SAAADI. The CDR3 nucleotides are TGCGCCAGCAGTAAGACTAGCGGGAGGGAGGGCGAGCAGTACTTC. The encoded protein is CASSKTSGREGEQYF.

This clonotype is medium-sized in the sample. The chain employs TRBV6-6 and TRBJ1-1, with D possibly being TRBD1 (5 bases). V was shortened by 2 bases and J by 3 bases, with 7 bases between the two germline ends. CDR1 MNHNY and CDR2 SVGAGI come from the germline V gene (reference sequence). The CDR3 spans 13 residues. The CDR3 region is CASSYGTDTEAFF. CDR3 in DNA: TGTGCCAGCAGTTACGGGACCGACACTGAAGCTTTCTTT.

This clonotype was recorded many times. The CDR3 is CASSHGRGAGQPQHF. The CDR3 DNA reads TGTGCCAGCAGCCACGGGAGAGGGGCAGGTCAGCCCCAGCATTTT. J is TRBJ1-5 and V is TRBV11-2; TRBD1 is a possible D gene (5 bases). CDR3 length equals 15 residues. CDR1 and CDR2 from the germline V gene are SGHAT and FQNNGV. The germline V and J ends were trimmed by 5 bases and 6 bases, with 17 bases remaining between them.

This clonotype is medium-sized (0.01 to 0.1%) by share. This chain links TRBV4-2 with TRBJ2-3; 7 nucleotides match TRBD2. Germline-derived CDR1 and CDR2 are LGHNA and YNFKEQ. The CDR3 consists of 15 residues. J gave up 3 bases and V 0 bases, and 3 bases lay outside the gene matches. The CDR3 DNA follows: TGTGCCAGCAGCCAAGATGGGGGGGGTACAGATACGCAGTATTTT. Protein product: CASSQDGGGTDTQYF.

This clonotype is classed as medium-sized. The chain has TRBV27 and TRBJ2-1; 8 bases are a match to TRBD2. CDR1 is MNHEY, CDR2 SMNVEV, per germline (reference sequence). V lost 3 bases to trimming and J lost 8 bases; unmatched junction nucleotides: 9. This CDR3 comprises 15 residues. The CDR3 loop reads CASSFFGGRLDEQFF. The CDR3 DNA sequence: TGTGCCAGCAGTTTCTTCGGCGGGAGGTTAGATGAGCAGTTCTTC.

This clonotype has at least ten counts. This rearrangement joins TRBV6-6 to TRBJ2-5; 10 bases align to TRBD2. Germline values: CDR1 MNHNY, CDR2 SVGAGI (reference sequence). V gave up 6 bases and J gave up 5 bases; unmatched junction bases: 12. The CDR3 runs 16 residues. In DNA form, the CDR3 reads TGTGCCAGCAGCCCCGGGGGTAGCGGGAGGAGGGAGACCCAGTACTTC. Translation gives CASSPGGSGRRETQYF.

By share of the sample, this clonotype is medium-sized. The chain recombines TRBV6-2 or TRBV6-3 with TRBJ2-3, with a tentative D call TRBD2 (5 bases). V was clipped by 8 bases and J by 2 bases, with 17 bases between them. The CDR3 is 15 amino acids. Per the germline V gene, CDR1 is MNHEY and CDR2 is SVGEGT. The chain's CDR3 is CASRPTRGLTDTQYF. CDR3 DNA: TGTGCCAGCCGTCCCACTAGAGGACTCACAGATACGCAGTATTTT.

This clonotype was detected many times. The chain is built from TRBV27 and TRBJ2-5; TRBD1 matches at 7 bases. Germline lookup yields CDR1 MNHEY and CDR2 SMNVEV (reference sequence). V dropped 3 bases and J dropped 1; count of bases not matched to a gene: 8. The CDR3 runs 16 residues. CDR3 nucleotides: TGTGCCAGCAGTTTTAATCGGGACAGTAGCCAAGAGACCCAGTACTTC. This encodes CASSFNRDSSQETQYF.

This clonotype came up many times. The gene calls are TRBV20-1 and TRBJ2-1; possible D gene TRBD2, 6 bases. The germline CDR1 and CDR2 sequences are DFQATT and SNEGSKA (reference sequence). The length of the CDR3 is 13 residues. V was cut by 8 bases and J by 5 bases, with 16 bases left in between. The CDR3 nucleotides are TGCAGTCACGGAGGGTGGAATAACAATGAGCAGTTCTTC. Protein product: CSHGGWNNNEQFF.

This clonotype qualifies as medium-sized. This chain uses TRBV20-1 with TRBJ2-3; TRBD2 agrees at 7 bases. This CDR3 region has 15 residues. The germline CDR1 and CDR2 sequences are DFQATT and SNEGSKA (reference sequence). The V segment lost 0 bases and the J segment 0 bases; nucleotides outside the gene matches: 3. Here the CDR3 reads CSARDLAESTDTQYF. The CDR3 DNA follows: TGCAGTGCTAGAGATCTAGCGGAGAGCACAGATACGCAGTATTTT.

This clonotype was seen ten or more times. The gene calls are TRBV10-2 and TRBJ2-7, with TRBD1 as a possible D gene (5 bases). V gave up 3 bases and J gave up 2 bases, with 11 bases separating them. This CDR3 has 14 amino acids. Per the germline V gene, CDR1 is WSHSY and CDR2 is SAAADI. CDR3 DNA: TGCGCCAGCAGTGACAGGGCTGACCCCTACGAGCAGTACTTC. Translation: CASSDRADPYEQYF.

This clonotype was counted between two and nine times. A read error is possible here, since a much larger clone lies one base away. The rearrangement links TRBV6-5 to TRBJ1-2, with D perhaps matching TRBD1 (6 bases). Germline CDR1 reads MNHEY; CDR2 reads SVGAGI. The CDR3 extends over 16 amino acids. The CDR3 here is CASSASNRVGRYGYNF. The CDR3 bases are TGTGCCAGCAGTGCGTCTAACAGGGTCGGCCGGTATGGCTACAACTTC.

Only a few counts were recorded for this clonotype. The chain joins TRBV4-2 to TRBJ1-1; TRBD1 matches 9 bases. Germline V gene lookup returns CDR1 LGHNA and CDR2 YNFKEQ. This CDR3 is built from 16 residues. The trim removed 1 base at V and 10 bases at J, leaving 13 bases unmatched. This CDR3 reads CASSQALPGQGKGAFF. DNA for the CDR3: TGTGCCAGCAGCCAAGCTTTACCGGGACAGGGAAAAGGAGCTTTCTTT.

By proportion, this clonotype is medium-sized. The chain is built from TRBV19 and TRBJ2-1, with 12 bases aligning to TRBD1. The trim removed 5 bases at V and 8 bases at J, leaving 10 bases unmatched. This CDR3 spans 16 amino acids. The germline V gene has CDR1 LNHDA and CDR2 SQIVND (reference sequence). CDR3 nucleotides: TGTGCCAGTAGTCGCTCTACCGGGACAGGGGGCTATGAGCAGTTCTTC. It yields the protein CASSRSTGTGGYEQFF. Looking up the rest from reference TRBV19 and TRBJ2-1 gives the full variable domain: DGGITQSPKYLFRKEGQNVTLSCEQNLNHDAMYWYRQDPGQGLRLIYYSQIVNDFQKGDIAEGYSVSREKKESFPLTVTSAQKNPTAFYLCASSRSTGTGGYEQFFGPGTRLTVL.

This clonotype was observed at least ten times. This chain links TRBV24-1 with TRBJ1-2; D is possibly TRBD1 (6 bases). Trimming pared 3 bases from V and 7 bases from J, leaving 11 bases between. The CDR3 has 13 residues. Germline CDR1 and CDR2: KGHDR and SFDVKD. CDR3 protein: CATSDVNRAGYTF. The DNA of the CDR3 is TGTGCCACCAGTGATGTTAACAGGGCTGGCTACACCTTC.